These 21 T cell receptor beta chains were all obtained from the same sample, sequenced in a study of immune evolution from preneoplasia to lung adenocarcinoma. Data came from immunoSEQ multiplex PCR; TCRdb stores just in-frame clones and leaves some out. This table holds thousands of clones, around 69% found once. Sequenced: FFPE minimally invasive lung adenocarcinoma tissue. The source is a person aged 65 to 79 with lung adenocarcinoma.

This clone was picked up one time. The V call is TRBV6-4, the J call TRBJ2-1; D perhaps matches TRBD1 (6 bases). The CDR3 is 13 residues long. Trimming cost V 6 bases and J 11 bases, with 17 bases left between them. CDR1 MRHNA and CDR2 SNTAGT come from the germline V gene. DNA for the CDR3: TGTGCCAGCAGCTCCTCCCGGCAGGGGCAGCAGTTCTTC. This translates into CASSSSRQGQQFF.

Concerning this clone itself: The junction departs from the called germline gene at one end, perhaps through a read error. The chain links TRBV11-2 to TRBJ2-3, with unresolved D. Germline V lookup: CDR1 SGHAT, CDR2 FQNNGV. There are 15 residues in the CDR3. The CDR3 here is CANSLEVRSTDTQYF. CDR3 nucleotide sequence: TGTGCCAACAGCTTAGAGGTCAGGAGCACAGATACGCAGTATTTT.

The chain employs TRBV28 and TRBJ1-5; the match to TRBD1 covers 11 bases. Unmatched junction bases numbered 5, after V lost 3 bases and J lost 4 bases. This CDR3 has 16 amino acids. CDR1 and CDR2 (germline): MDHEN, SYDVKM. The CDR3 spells CASSFPGTGGNQPQHF. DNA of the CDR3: TGTGCCAGCAGTTTTCCCGGGACAGGGGGGAATCAGCCCCAGCATTTT.

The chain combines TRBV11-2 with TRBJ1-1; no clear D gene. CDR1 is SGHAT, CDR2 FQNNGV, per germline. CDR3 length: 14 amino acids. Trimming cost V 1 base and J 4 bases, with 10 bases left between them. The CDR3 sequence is CASSLGENPTEAFF. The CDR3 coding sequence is TGTGCCAGCAGCTTAGGAGAAAATCCCACTGAAGCTTTCTTT. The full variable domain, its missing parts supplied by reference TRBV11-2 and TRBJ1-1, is EAGVAQSPRYKIIEKRQSVAFWCNPISGHATLYWYQQILGQGPKLLIQFQNNGVVDDSQLPKDRFSAERLKGVDSTLKIQPAKLEDSAVYLCASSLGENPTEAFFGQGTRLTVV.

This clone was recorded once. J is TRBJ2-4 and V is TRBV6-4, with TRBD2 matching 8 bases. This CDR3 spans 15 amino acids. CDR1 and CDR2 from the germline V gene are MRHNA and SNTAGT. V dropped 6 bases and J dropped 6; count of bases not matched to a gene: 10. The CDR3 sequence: CASRWTAGGGNIQYF. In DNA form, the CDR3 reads TGTGCCAGCAGGTGGACAGCCGGGGGGGGAAACATTCAGTACTTC.

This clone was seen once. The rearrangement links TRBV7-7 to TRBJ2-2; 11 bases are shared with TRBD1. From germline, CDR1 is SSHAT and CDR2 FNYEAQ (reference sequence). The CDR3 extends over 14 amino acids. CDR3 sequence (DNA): TGTGCTAGCGGAAGGGACAGGGGGACCGGGGAGCTGTTTTTT. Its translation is CASGRDRGTGELFF.

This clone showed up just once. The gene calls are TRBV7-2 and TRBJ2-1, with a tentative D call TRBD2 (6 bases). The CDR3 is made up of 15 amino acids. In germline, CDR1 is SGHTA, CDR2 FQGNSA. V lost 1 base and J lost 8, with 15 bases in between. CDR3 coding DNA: TGTGCCAGCAGCTTAGGAGGCGGGGAGTTGGATGAGCAGTTCTTC. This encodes CASSLGGGELDEQFF. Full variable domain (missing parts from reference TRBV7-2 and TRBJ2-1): GAGVSQSPSNKVTEKGKDVELRCDPISGHTALYWYRQSLGQGLEFLIYFQGNSAPDKSGLPSDRFSAERTGGSVSTLTIQRTQQEDSAVYLCASSLGGGELDEQFFGPGTRLTVL.

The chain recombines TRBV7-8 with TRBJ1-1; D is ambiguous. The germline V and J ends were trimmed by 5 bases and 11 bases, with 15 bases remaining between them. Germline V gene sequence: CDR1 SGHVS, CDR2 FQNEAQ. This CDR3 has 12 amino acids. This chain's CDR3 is CASSLSGQIAFF. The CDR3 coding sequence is TGTGCCAGCAGCCTATCTGGGCAGATCGCTTTCTTT.

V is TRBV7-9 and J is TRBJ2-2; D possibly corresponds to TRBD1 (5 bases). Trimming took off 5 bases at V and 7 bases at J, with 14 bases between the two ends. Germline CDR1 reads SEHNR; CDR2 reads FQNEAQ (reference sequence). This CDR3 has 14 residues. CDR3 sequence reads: CASSPTPRDGELFF. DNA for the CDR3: TGTGCCAGCAGCCCTACCCCCAGGGACGGGGAGCTGTTTTTT.

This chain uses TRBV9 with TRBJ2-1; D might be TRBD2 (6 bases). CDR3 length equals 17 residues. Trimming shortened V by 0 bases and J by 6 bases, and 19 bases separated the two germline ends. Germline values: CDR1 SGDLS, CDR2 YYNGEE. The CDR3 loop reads CASSVDGRTPNSNEQFF. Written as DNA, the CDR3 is TGTGCCAGCAGCGTAGATGGGAGGACACCCAACTCCAATGAGCAGTTCTTC.

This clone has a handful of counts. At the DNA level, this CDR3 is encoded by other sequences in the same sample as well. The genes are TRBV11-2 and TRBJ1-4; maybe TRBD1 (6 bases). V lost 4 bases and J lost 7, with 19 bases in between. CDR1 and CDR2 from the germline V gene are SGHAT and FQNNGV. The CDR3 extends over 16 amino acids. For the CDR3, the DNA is TGTGCCAGCAGCTCGGGTGCGGGGGGCTCGGGTGAAAAACTGTTTTTT. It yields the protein CASSSGAGGSGEKLFF.

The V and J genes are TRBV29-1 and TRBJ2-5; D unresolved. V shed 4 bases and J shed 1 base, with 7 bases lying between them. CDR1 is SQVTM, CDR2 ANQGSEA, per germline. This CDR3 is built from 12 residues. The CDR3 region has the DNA TGCAGCGTTGTTTCTGGCCAAGAGACCCAGTACTTC. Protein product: CSVVSGQETQYF.

DNA for the CDR3: TGTGCCATCAGTTTCGACAGAGGGCCGAACACTGAAGCTTTCTTT. Protein: CAISFDRGPNTEAFF. The chain joins TRBV10-3 to TRBJ1-1, with a tentative D call TRBD1 (5 bases). V shed 5 bases and J shed 1 base, with 14 bases lying between them. The CDR3 has 15 amino acids. Germline CDR1 and CDR2: ENHRY and SYGVKD.

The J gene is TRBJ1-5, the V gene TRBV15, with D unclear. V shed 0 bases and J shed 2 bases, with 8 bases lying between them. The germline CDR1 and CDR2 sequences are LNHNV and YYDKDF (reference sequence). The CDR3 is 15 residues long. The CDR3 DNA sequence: TGTGCCACCAGCAGAGAAAAGGGAGGCAATCAGCCCCAGCATTTT. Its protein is CATSREKGGNQPQHF.

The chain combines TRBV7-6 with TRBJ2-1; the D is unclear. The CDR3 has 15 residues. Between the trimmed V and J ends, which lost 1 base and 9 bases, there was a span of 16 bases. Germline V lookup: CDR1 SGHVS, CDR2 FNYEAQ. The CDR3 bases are TGTGCCAGCAGCTTAGGGACCGTGGGCTACGGTGAGCAGTTCTTC. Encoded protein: CASSLGTVGYGEQFF.

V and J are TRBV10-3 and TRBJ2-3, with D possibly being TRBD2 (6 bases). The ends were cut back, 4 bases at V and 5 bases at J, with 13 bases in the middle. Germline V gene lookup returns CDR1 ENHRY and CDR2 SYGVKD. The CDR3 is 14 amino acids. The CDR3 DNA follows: TGTGCCATCAGTGCGAACATGGAGGGAGATACGCAGTATTTT. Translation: CAISANMEGDTQYF.

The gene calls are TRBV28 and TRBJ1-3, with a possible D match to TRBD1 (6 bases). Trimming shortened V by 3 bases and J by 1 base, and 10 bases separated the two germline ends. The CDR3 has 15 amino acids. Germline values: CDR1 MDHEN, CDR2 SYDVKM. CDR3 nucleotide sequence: TGTGCCAGCAGTTTTACAGGGTTGTCTGGAAACACCATATATTTT. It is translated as CASSFTGLSGNTIYF.

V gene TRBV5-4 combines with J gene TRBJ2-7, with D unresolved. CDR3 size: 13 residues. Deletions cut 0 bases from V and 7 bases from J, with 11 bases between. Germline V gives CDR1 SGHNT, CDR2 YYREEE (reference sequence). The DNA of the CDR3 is TGTGCCAGCAGCTTGGATATGGATTTGGAGCAGTACTTC. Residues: CASSLDMDLEQYF.

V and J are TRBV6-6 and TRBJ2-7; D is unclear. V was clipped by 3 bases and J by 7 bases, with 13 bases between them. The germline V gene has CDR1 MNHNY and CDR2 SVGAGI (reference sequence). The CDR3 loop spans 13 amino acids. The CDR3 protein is CASSYDLFGEQYF. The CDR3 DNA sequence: TGTGCCAGCAGTTATGACTTGTTTGGGGAGCAGTACTTC.

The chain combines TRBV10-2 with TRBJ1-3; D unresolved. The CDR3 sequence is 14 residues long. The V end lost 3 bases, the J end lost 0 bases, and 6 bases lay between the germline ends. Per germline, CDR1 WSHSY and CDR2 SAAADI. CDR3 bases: TGCGCCAGCAGTGACACCCACTCTGGAAACACCATATATTTT. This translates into CASSDTHSGNTIYF.

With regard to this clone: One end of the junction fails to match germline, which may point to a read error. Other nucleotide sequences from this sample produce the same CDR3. This chain's CDR3 is CAWSPLSTRGEKLFF. CDR3 nucleotide sequence: TGCGCCTGGAGCCCCCTCTCCACACGGGGTGAAAAACTGTTTTTT. This chain links TRBV30 with TRBJ1-4; D is undetermined. The CDR3 has 15 amino acids. Looked up from germline, CDR1 is GTSNPN and CDR2 is SVGIG (reference sequence).